The entry that follows covers one TCR beta chain sequence. Its cognate antigen is unknown. This specimen belongs to a study of cytomegalovirus exposure and HLA in healthy donors. The donors (healthy individuals) were bone marrow donors. Germline V lookup: CDR1 SGHTA, CDR2 FQGNSA. Trimming stripped 0 bases from V and 1 base from J, with 10 bases between. The CDR3 sequence is 15 residues long. The PCR ran on 60 Vbeta and 13 Jbeta primers. The assay was immunoSEQ multiplex PCR, and TCRdb's table has in-frame clones only and misses some. The sample lists 150,000 to 200,000 clones, around 78% occurring once. Study-wide results and limits: TCR beta sequences numbering more than 15,000 were associated with HLA alleles at 0.05 false discovery rate in a later analysis.

This chain uses TRBV7-2 with TRBJ2-7; D may be TRBD1 (5 bases). The sequence derives from a man aged 18 to 30 in good health and CMV-seronegative. Material for sequencing was PBMCs. For the CDR3, the DNA is TGTGCCAGCAGCTTAGCCGACAGCGCTTCCTACGAGCAGTACTTC. It yields the protein CASSLADSASYEQYF.